The sequence of this TCR beta chain was determined in a study of T cell clonality in common variable immunodeficiency. Points from the study as a whole: CVID subjects showed higher TCRbeta clonality than healthy controls. CVID subjects shared fewer TCRbeta clones than healthy controls did. The cause of increased CVID clonality remains unclear without subpopulation sequencing.

On this clone itself: The antigen is unknown. From the germline J gene comes the end of the CDR3, since the read stops 3 residues before it.

Assay: immunoSEQ multiplex PCR; the TCRdb copy retains only in-frame clones and omits some. The sample presents some 44,000 clones, none singletons. J gave up 7 bases and V 4 bases, and 10 bases lay outside the gene matches. The CDR3 length is 15 residues. CDR1 and CDR2 from the germline V gene are SGHNT and YENEEA. This receptor was identified in a person aged 18-70 years in good health. The chain joins TRBV11-3 to TRBJ1-1; TRBD1 aligns across 9 bases. The sample comprised peripheral blood mononuclear cells. CDR3 amino acids: CASSSPRDRAFEAFF. The sequenced CDR3 bases are TGTGCCAGCAGCTCCCCCCGGGACAGGGCCTTTGAA.